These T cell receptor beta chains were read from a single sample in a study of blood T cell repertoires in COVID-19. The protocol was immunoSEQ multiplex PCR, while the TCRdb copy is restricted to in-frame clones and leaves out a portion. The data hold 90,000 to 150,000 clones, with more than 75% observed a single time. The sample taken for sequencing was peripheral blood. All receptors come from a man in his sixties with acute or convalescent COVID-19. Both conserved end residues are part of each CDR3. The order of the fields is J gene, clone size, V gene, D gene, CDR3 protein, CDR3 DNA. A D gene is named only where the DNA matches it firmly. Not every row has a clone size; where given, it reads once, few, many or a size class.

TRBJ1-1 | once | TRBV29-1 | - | CSVETDMNTEAFF | TGCAGCGTTGAAACAGACATGAACACTGAAGCTTTCTTT
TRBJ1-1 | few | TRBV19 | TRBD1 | CASSQRGQGNTEAFF | TGTGCCAGTAGTCAGAGGGGGCAGGGGAACACTGAAGCTTTCTTT
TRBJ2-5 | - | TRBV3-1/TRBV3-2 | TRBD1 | CASSQTPGGGETQYF | TGTGCCAGCAGCCAGACACCAGGGGGCGGGGAGACCCAGTACTTC
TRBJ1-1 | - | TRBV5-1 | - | CASSLDRAVTEAFF | TGCGCCAGCAGCTTGGACAGGGCAGTCACTGAAGCTTTCTTT
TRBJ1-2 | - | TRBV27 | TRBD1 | CASSTTGETSGYTF | TGTGCCAGCAGCACGACAGGGGAAACGAGTGGCTACACCTTC
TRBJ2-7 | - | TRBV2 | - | CASRPPAGATYEQYF | TGTGCCAGCAGGCCTCCAGCGGGCGCTACCTACGAGCAGTACTTC
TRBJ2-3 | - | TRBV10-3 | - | CAISGGSGTDTQYF | TGTGCCATCAGTGGAGGGAGCGGCACAGATACGCAGTATTTT
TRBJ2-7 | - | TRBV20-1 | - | CSARDSLEQYF | TGCAGTGCTAGAGATTCCCTCGAGCAGTACTTC
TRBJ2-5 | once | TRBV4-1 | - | CASSPGLTGIGETQYF | TGCGCCAGCAGCCCCGGACTGACGGGAATTGGTGAGACCCAGTACTTC
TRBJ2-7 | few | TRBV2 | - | CASSSEYEQYF | TGTGCCAGCAGTAGTGAGTACGAGCAGTACTTC
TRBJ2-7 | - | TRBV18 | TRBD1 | CASSLTTGSHEQYF | TGTGCCAGCTCACTGACGACAGGGTCCCACGAGCAGTACTTC
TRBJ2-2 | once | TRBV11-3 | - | CASSLRVSGAPGELFF | TGTGCCAGCAGCTTAAGAGTGTCGGGAGCCCCCGGGGAGCTGTTTTTT
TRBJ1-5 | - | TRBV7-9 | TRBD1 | CASSLMGTGNQPQHF | TGTGCCAGCAGCTTGATGGGGACAGGCAATCAGCCCCAGCATTTT
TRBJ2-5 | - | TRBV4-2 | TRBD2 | CASSQEGTSVQETQYF | TGTGCCAGCAGCCAAGAAGGGACTAGCGTTCAAGAGACCCAGTACTTC
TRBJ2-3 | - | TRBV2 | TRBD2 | CASSEGLAGFTDTQYF | TGTGCCAGCAGTGAAGGACTAGCGGGGTTCACAGATACGCAGTATTTT
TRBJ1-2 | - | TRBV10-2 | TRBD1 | CASSRQGSANYGYTF | TGCGCCAGCAGTAGACAGGGATCGGCTAACTATGGCTACACCTTC
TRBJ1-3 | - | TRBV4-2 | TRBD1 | CASSQGTGERNTIYF | TGTGCCAGCAGCCAGGGGACAGGCGAAAGGAACACCATATATTTT
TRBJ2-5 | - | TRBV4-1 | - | CASSQGGLAAPGTQYF | TGCGCCAGCAGCCAAGGGGGGCTAGCGGCCCCGGGGACCCAGTACTTC
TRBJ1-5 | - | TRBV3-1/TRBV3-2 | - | CASSQRTVPEVRHQPQHF | TGTGCCAGCAGCCAAAGGACAGTTCCAGAAGTTCGCCATCAGCCCCAGCATTTT
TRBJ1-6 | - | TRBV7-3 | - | CASSLTTQGSNSPLHF | TGTGCCAGCAGCTTAACGACTCAGGGGAGCAATTCACCCCTCCACTTT
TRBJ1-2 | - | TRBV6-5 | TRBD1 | CASSITGTGAHGYTF | TGTGCCAGCAGCATCACCGGGACAGGGGCCCATGGCTACACCTTC
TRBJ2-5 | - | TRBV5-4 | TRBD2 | CASSLWGGETQYF | TGTGCCAGCAGCTTGTGGGGAGGGGAGACCCAGTACTTC
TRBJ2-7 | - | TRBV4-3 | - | CASSQEWDKAYEQYF | TGCGCCAGCAGCCAAGAGTGGGACAAAGCCTACGAGCAGTACTTC
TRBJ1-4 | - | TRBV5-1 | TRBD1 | CASSLVGTGNEKLFF | TGCGCCAGCAGCTTGGTTGGGACAGGGAACGAAAAACTGTTTTTT
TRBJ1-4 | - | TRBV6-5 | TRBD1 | CASSLNTGVWEKLFF | TGTGCCAGCAGTCTTAATACAGGGGTGTGGGAAAAACTGTTTTTT
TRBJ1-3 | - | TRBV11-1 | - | CASSLSRNVGNTIYF | TGTGCCAGCAGCTTAAGCCGAAACGTTGGAAACACCATATATTTT